The 8 T cell receptor beta chains presented below share a single source sample, sequenced in a study of cytomegalovirus exposure and HLA in healthy donors. Primers included in the PCR were 60 Vbeta and 13 Jbeta primers. Libraries were prepared by immunoSEQ multiplex PCR; TCRdb keeps only in-frame clonotypes and omits some of them. The sample records 200,000 to 250,000 clones, just under 70% being singletons. Sequencing was done on a sample of PBMCs. These receptors originate from a man between 35 and 55 years old in good health and CMV-seropositive.

The gene calls are TRBV27 and TRBJ2-2, with D possibly being TRBD1 (5 bases). Trimming stripped 8 bases from V and 0 bases from J, with 16 bases between. CDR1 is MNHEY, CDR2 SMNVEV, per germline (reference sequence). This CDR3 spans 16 amino acids. This CDR3 reads CASGQGAFANTGELFF. The CDR3 coding sequence is TGTGCCAGCGGACAAGGGGCTTTCGCGAACACCGGGGAGCTGTTTTTT.

In its sample, this clone was seen a few times. V and J are TRBV2 and TRBJ1-1; D is unresolved. Germline V gives CDR1 SNHLY, CDR2 FYNNEI. The CDR3 sequence is 11 residues long. Trimming left V 7 bases short and J 7 bases short, with 10 bases between. For the CDR3, the DNA is TGTGCCAGCAAACAACGAGGTGAAGCTTTCTTT. It encodes CASKQRGEAFF.

The CDR3 protein is CATSRDNTKNSPLHF. CDR3 bases: TGTGCCACCAGCAGAGATAACACCAAAAATTCACCCCTCCACTTT. V is TRBV15 and J is TRBJ1-6; D gene ambiguous. The CDR3 has 15 residues. Trimming removed 0 bases at V and 7 bases at J, with 10 bases between. CDR1 is LNHNV and CDR2 is YYDKDF in the germline V gene (reference sequence). Filled out from reference TRBV15 and TRBJ1-6, the complete variable domain reads DAMVIQNPRYQVTQFGKPVTLSCSQTLNHNVMYWYQQKSSQAPKLLFHYYDKDFNNEADTPDNFQSRRPNTSFCFLDIRSPGLGDTAMYLCATSRDNTKNSPLHFGNGTRLTVT.

This clone was recorded only once. V is TRBV6-5 and J is TRBJ2-7, with 11 bases aligning to TRBD1. The CDR3 sequence is 15 residues long. Germline V gene data show CDR1 as MNHEY and CDR2 as SVGAGI. J was trimmed by 2 bases and V by 8 bases; bases with no gene match: 8. The CDR3 DNA reads TGTGCCAGCCCAAGGGGACAGGGGGTTCCCTACGAGCAGTACTTC. This gives the protein CASPRGQGVPYEQYF.

Only one count was recorded for this clone. The chain joins TRBV7-9 to TRBJ1-1; D not resolved. The germline V gene encodes CDR1 SEHNR and CDR2 FQNEAQ (reference sequence). Trimming stripped 4 bases from V and 6 bases from J, with 15 bases between. CDR3 size: 14 residues. CDR3 residues: CASSSGPVDSEAFF. The CDR3 coding sequence is TGTGCCAGCAGCTCTGGTCCGGTTGATTCTGAAGCTTTCTTT.

The chain has TRBV5-8 and TRBJ2-5; 7 bases are shared with TRBD2. The germline V gene has CDR1 SGHTS and CDR2 YDEGEE. The CDR3 runs to 14 residues. V gave up 1 base and J gave up 6 bases; unmatched junction bases: 6. CDR3 amino acids: CASSLNLGGKTQYF. The CDR3 nucleotides read TGTGCCAGCAGCTTGAATCTGGGGGGGAAGACCCAGTACTTC.

In nucleotides, the CDR3 is TGTGCCAGCAGCTTCGGGGTGAAGGAGCAGTTCTTC. Protein sequence: CASSFGVKEQFF. The chain joins TRBV5-6 to TRBJ2-1, with D perhaps matching TRBD2 (5 bases). The CDR3 is made up of 12 amino acids. Germline CDR1 SGHDT, CDR2 YYEEEE. V lost 2 bases and J lost 10, with 10 bases in between.

This chain joins TRBV5-6 and TRBJ1-2; D is unresolved. The CDR3 runs 15 residues. The V and J ends lost 0 bases and 6 bases respectively, with 15 bases between them. Germline loops: CDR1 SGHDT, CDR2 YYEEEE. The CDR3 nucleotides read TGTGCCAGCAGCTTGGATCCAGAAGCGCGTCATGGCTACACCTTC. This encodes CASSLDPEARHGYTF.